The 8 T cell receptor beta chains listed next were all sequenced from one sample in a study of T cell repertoires in cytomegalovirus infection. No antigen has been identified for these receptors. TCRdb itself ran the reads through MiXCR, one entry per CDR3 protein. The repertoire consists of approximately 730,000 distinct CDR3 sequences, with roughly a third occurring once and the leading ten covering 15% to 20%. This material consisted of cultured PBMCs, taken from culture after CMV antigen stimulation. These TCRs come from a human donor in good health (CMV status not recorded). Some clones in this sample may be carry-over from other donors' samples.

The V gene is TRBV6-1, the J gene TRBJ2-1; possibly TRBD1 or TRBD2 for D (5 bases each). Germline CDR1 MNHNS, CDR2 SASEGT. The CDR3 covers 11 residues. V dropped 4 bases and J dropped 12 bases, with 10 bases sitting between them. Written as DNA, the CDR3 is TGTGCCAGCAGTGCCTGGGACGGGCAGTTCTTC. Translation gives CASSAWDGQFF.

J is TRBJ1-6 and V is TRBV2; D remains ambiguous. Trimming took 6 bases from V and 5 from J, leaving 5 bases between them. This CDR3 is built from 12 residues. The germline V gene encodes CDR1 SNHLY and CDR2 FYNNEI. The chain's CDR3 is CASRVNNSPLHF. In DNA, the CDR3 is TGTGCCAGCAGAGTGAATAATTCACCCCTCCACTTT. The full variable domain, rest sourced from reference TRBV2 and TRBJ1-6, is EPEVTQTPSHQVTQMGQEVILRCVPISNHLYFYWYRQILGQKVEFLVSFYNNEISEKSEIFDDQFSVERPDGSNFTLKIRSTKLEDSAMYFCASRVNNSPLHFGNGTRLTVT.

This clonotype came up a few times. V is TRBV7-2 and J is TRBJ2-1, with 12 nucleotides matching TRBD2. The trim removed 0 bases at V and 9 bases at J, leaving 6 bases unmatched. The CDR3 sequence is 16 residues long. Germline loops: CDR1 SGHTA, CDR2 FQGNSA. The CDR3 reads CASSLAASGGAGEQFF. In DNA form, the CDR3 reads TGTGCCAGCAGCTTAGCTGCTAGCGGGGGGGCGGGTGAGCAGTTCTTC.

V and J are TRBV6-1 and TRBJ2-7, with 9 bases lining up with TRBD1. The CDR3 runs 13 residues. CDR1 and CDR2 (germline): MNHNS, SASEGT. Trimming cost V 7 bases and J 2 bases; bases outside gene matches: 3. The CDR3 spells CASTGTGTYEQYF. As DNA, the CDR3 is TGTGCCAGCACCGGGACAGGGACCTACGAGCAGTACTTC.

This clonotype was found a few times. J is TRBJ1-6 and V is TRBV27, with a weak D call TRBD1 (6 bases). V lost 7 bases, J lost 4 bases, and 11 bases lay in between. The germline CDR1 and CDR2 sequences are MNHEY and SMNVEV (reference sequence). The CDR3 covers 14 residues. The DNA for the CDR3 is TGTGCCAGCAATACAGGGATTTATAATTCACCCCTCCACTTT. It codes for CASNTGIYNSPLHF.

This clonotype was observed a few times. The rearrangement uses TRBV4-1 and TRBJ2-2; D is uncertain. The CDR3 sequence is 13 residues long. Germline CDR1 is MGHRA and CDR2 is YSYEKL. The germline V and J ends were trimmed by 1 base and 5 bases, with 5 bases remaining between them. The CDR3 DNA reads TGCGCCAGCAGCCAAGGCTATACCGGGGAGCTGTTTTTT. It yields the protein CASSQGYTGELFF.

The chain has TRBV12-3 or TRBV12-4 and TRBJ2-3; either TRBD1 or TRBD2 may supply D (6 bases each). The CDR3 has 14 residues. With 3 bases removed from V and 7 bases from J, the gap between germline ends came to 14 bases. This CDR3 is CASSFTRGPYTQYF. The CDR3 DNA reads TGTGCCAGCAGTTTCACCCGGGGGCCGTATACGCAGTATTTT.

This clonotype was picked up many times. The rearrangement joins TRBV7-2 to TRBJ2-7; D unresolved. The CDR3 runs to 14 residues. Germline V gives CDR1 SGHTA, CDR2 FQGNSA. Trimming cost V 5 bases and J 1 base, with 12 bases left between them. The CDR3 bases are TGTGCCAGCAGCCCCGGGCCCGAATCCTACGAGCAGTACTTC. Residues: CASSPGPESYEQYF.